This section outlines one T cell receptor (beta chain) sequence together with its context. This CDR3 comprises 14 residues. V dropped 0 bases and J dropped 10 bases, with 13 bases sitting between them. CDR1 is LGHDT and CDR2 is YNNKEL in the germline V gene (reference sequence). The sample is drawn from a study of blood T cell repertoires in COVID-19. Overall study: Samples taken during acute and convalescent COVID-19 were collected in the United States, Italy and Spain. Sample material is recorded as cDNA or gDNA derived from T cells, B-cell-depleted T cells, or PBMCs.

Per the study methods: From reference gene primer amplification, estimates of nucleated cell counts were derived. Profiled with immunoSEQ multiplex PCR; TCRdb holds only in-frame clones, not every one. D and trimming come from the DNA, and the V and J calls and clone size come from that table. The data show 200,000 to 300,000 clones, around four fifths seen once. This clonotype was sampled from a woman aged 60-75 years with active or convalescent COVID-19. Sequences were obtained from peripheral blood. The V gene is TRBV3-1 (or the pseudogene TRBV3-2), the J gene TRBJ2-1; no reliable D call. The chain's CDR3 is CASSQDRDLYEQFF. The CDR3 DNA is TGTGCCAGCAGCCAAGATCGTGACTTATACGAGCAGTTCTTC.